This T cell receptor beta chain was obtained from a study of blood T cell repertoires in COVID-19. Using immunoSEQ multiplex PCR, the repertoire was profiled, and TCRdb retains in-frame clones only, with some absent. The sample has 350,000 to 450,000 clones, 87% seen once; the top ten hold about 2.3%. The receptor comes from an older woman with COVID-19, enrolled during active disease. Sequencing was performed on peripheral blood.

The CDR3: CASSSSYGYTF. The CDR3 DNA reads TGTGCCAGCAGCTCTTCCTATGGCTACACCTTC. V is TRBV5-6 and J is TRBJ1-2; the D is unclear. CDR1 SGHDT and CDR2 YYEEEE come from the germline V gene. Trimming cost V 3 bases and J 4 bases, with 4 bases left between them. This CDR3 spans 11 amino acids.